The source of this TCR beta chain is a study of cytomegalovirus exposure and HLA in healthy donors. The PCR made use of 60 Vbeta and 13 Jbeta primers. Some clones are missing from TCRdb's copy, which holds only in-frame ones; the method was immunoSEQ multiplex PCR. The table lists around 150,000 clones, more than 65% of them singletons. The table lists this clone with a count of one. The germline V gene encodes CDR1 LNHDA and CDR2 SQIVND (reference sequence). Trimming at V came to 3 bases and at J to 1 base, leaving 8 bases not matched to a gene. The CDR3 covers 17 residues. This sequence originates from a man aged 18-30 years in good health and CMV-seropositive. Sequenced: PBMCs. The chain couples TRBV19 to TRBJ1-5; 8 nucleotides match TRBD1. The CDR3 DNA reads as TGTGCCAGTAGTATTGCAGGGGGCAGGGGGAGCAATCAGCCCCAGCATTTT. This gives the protein CASSIAGGRGSNQPQHF.